Listed below are T cell receptor beta chains from one sample, sequenced in a study of human T cells and chemical hapten exposure. TCRdb passed the RACE reads through MiXCR, listing each CDR3 protein once. The repertoire holds 200,000 to 300,000 distinct CDR3 sequences, with about 9% as singletons. Sequenced material: whole blood, taken in connection with sensitization to the hapten diphenylcyclopropenone (DPC). The receptors stem from a middle-aged woman with alopecia areata. Some clones in this sample may be carry-over from other donors' samples. Both conserved end residues are part of each CDR3. The order of the fields is J gene, D gene, clone size, V gene, CDR3 protein, CDR3 DNA. The D gene is left open where the match is weak. Size is stated for part of the rows, as once, few or many counts, or as a class when the clone is expanded.

TRBJ2-3 | TRBD2 | many | TRBV4-3 | CASSRLAGGLTDTQYF | TGCGCCAGCAGCCGACTAGCGGGAGGGCTGACAGATACGCAGTATTTT
TRBJ2-2 | - | few | TRBV5-1 | CASSFSARGSGELFF | TGCGCCAGCAGCTTCAGCGCAAGGGGATCCGGGGAGCTGTTTTTT
TRBJ1-1 | - | - | TRBV6-2/TRBV6-3 | CASSYRQGITEAFF | TGTGCCAGCAGTTACCGGCAGGGGATTACTGAAGCTTTCTTT
TRBJ1-1 | TRBD1 | few | TRBV28 | CASSPGQAAVEAFF | TGTGCCAGCAGTCCAGGACAGGCCGCAGTTGAAGCTTTCTTT
TRBJ2-2 | TRBD2 | - | TRBV24-1 | CATSDLGGLAGVTGELFF | TGTGCCACCAGTGATCTTGGGGGACTAGCGGGAGTTACCGGGGAGCTGTTTTTT
TRBJ2-4 | TRBD2 | many | TRBV3-1 | CASSQVLGEGGNIQYF | TGTGCCAGCAGCCAAGTGCTAGGGGAGGGTGGCAACATTCAGTACTTC
TRBJ1-2 | - | many | TRBV20-1 | CSVYRGGRGYGYTF | TGCAGTGTCTACCGGGGGGGCAGAGGATATGGCTACACCTTC
TRBJ2-1 | TRBD1 | many | TRBV4-2 | CASSQIMGTGGGEQFF | TGTGCCAGCAGCCAAATCATGGGGACAGGGGGCGGTGAGCAGTTCTTC
TRBJ2-1 | TRBD2 | few | TRBV20-1 | CSARGGLGTSSYNEQFF | TGCAGTGCTAGAGGGGGGCTGGGGACTAGCTCCTACAATGAGCAGTTCTTC
TRBJ2-7 | - | few | TRBV9 | CASSGEAVSSYEQYF | TGTGCCAGCAGCGGGGAGGCAGTAAGCTCCTACGAGCAGTACTTC
TRBJ2-7 | - | few | TRBV12-3/TRBV12-4 | CASSYHTLGGEQYF | TGTGCCAGCAGTTATCATACGCTGGGGGGCGAGCAGTACTTC